Shown below are 23 T cell receptor beta chains from a single sample sequenced in a study of cytomegalovirus exposure and HLA in healthy donors. Sequencing was performed with immunoSEQ multiplex PCR; in TCRdb, only in-frame clones are kept and a portion is missing. The sample holds 65,000 to 100,000 clones, under 95% seen once. Sample: PBMCs. These receptors came from a woman in her 30s in good health and CMV-seronegative.

This clone has just a few counts. This rearrangement joins TRBV27 to TRBJ1-2, with 9 nucleotides matching TRBD1. Germline values: CDR1 MNHEY, CDR2 SMNVEV (reference sequence). The J segment lost 12 bases and the V segment lost 4 bases, leaving 3 bases of the junction unmatched. The CDR3 extends over 11 amino acids. This CDR3 is CASSSGQGHTF. The CDR3 DNA reads TGTGCCAGCAGTTCGGGACAGGGACACACCTTC.

The chain carries TRBV2 and TRBJ1-5; D is perhaps TRBD1 (6 bases). Germline assignment: CDR1 SNHLY and CDR2 FYNNEI. V lost 7 bases and J lost 0, with 13 bases in between. The CDR3 extends over 15 amino acids. CDR3 in amino acids: CASTRDTLSNQPQHF. The DNA of the CDR3 is TGTGCCAGCACCAGGGACACTCTTAGCAATCAGCCCCAGCATTTT. The full variable domain, rest sourced from reference TRBV2 and TRBJ1-5, is EPEVTQTPSHQVTQMGQEVILRCVPISNHLYFYWYRQILGQKVEFLVSFYNNEISEKSEIFDDQFSVERPDGSNFTLKIRSTKLEDSAMYFCASTRDTLSNQPQHFGDGTRLSIL.

The genes are TRBV11-3 and TRBJ2-2; a weak D match, TRBD2 (5 bases). Germline V lookup: CDR1 SGHNT, CDR2 YENEEA. This CDR3 is 16 amino acids long. V lost 2 bases and J 1 base, leaving 11 bases between the germline ends. DNA for the CDR3: TGTGCCAGCAGCTTATTCGCTAGCTTGAACACCGGGGAGCTGTTTTTT. This translates into CASSLFASLNTGELFF.

This chain uses TRBV28 with TRBJ2-3; D is possibly TRBD2 (6 bases). Trimming removed 5 bases from V and 0 bases from J, with 18 bases in between. Germline lookup yields CDR1 MDHEN and CDR2 SYDVKM. CDR3 length: 17 amino acids. This CDR3 reads CASSNGGSGVSTDTQYF. The CDR3 DNA sequence: TGTGCCAGCAGTAATGGAGGGTCGGGCGTTAGCACAGATACGCAGTATTTT.

The V and J genes are TRBV6-5 and TRBJ2-1; 10 bases are shared with TRBD2. The junction had 5 bases not matched to a gene; V was cut back by 2 bases and J by 7 bases. CDR3 length: 15 amino acids. Looked up from germline, CDR1 is MNHEY and CDR2 is SVGAGI. The CDR3 sequence: CASSYSGRALNEQFF. The CDR3 region has the DNA TGTGCCAGCAGTTACAGCGGGAGGGCCCTGAATGAGCAGTTCTTC.

Points on this clone: Other nucleotide sequences in the sample specify the same CDR3. J is TRBJ1-2 and V is TRBV18; perhaps TRBD1 as D (5 bases). Between the trimmed V and J ends, which lost 2 bases and 2 bases, there was a span of 6 bases. The CDR3 is 13 residues long. From germline, CDR1 is KGHSH and CDR2 LQKENI. CDR3 sequence (DNA): TGTGCCAGCTCACCAGACAGAAACTATGGCTACACCTTC. Its translation: CASSPDRNYGYTF.

The chain carries TRBV6-5 and TRBJ1-5, with 8 nucleotides matching TRBD1. This CDR3 is built from 15 residues. V lost 0 bases and J lost 4; bases outside the gene matches: 2. The germline V gene has CDR1 MNHEY and CDR2 SVGAGI. The DNA for the CDR3 is TGTGCCAGCAGTTACTCGAGGACAGGGAATCAGCCCCAGCATTTT. Translating it yields CASSYSRTGNQPQHF.

The genes are TRBV5-1 and TRBJ2-1; D unclear. Trimming removed 2 bases at V and 0 bases at J, with 12 bases between. This CDR3 has 16 residues. The V gene's germline CDR1 is SGHRS and CDR2 YFSETQ. This CDR3 is CASSFSGTSSYNEQFF. The CDR3 DNA is TGCGCCAGCAGCTTCTCTGGTACGAGCTCCTACAATGAGCAGTTCTTC. Together with reference TRBV5-1 and TRBJ2-1, the CDR3 gives the full variable domain: KAGVTQTPRYLIKTRGQQVTLSCSPISGHRSVSWYQQTPGQGLQFLFEYFSETQRNKGNFPGRFSGRQFSNSRSEMNVSTLELGDSALYLCASSFSGTSSYNEQFFGPGTRLTVL.

The V call is TRBV18, the J call TRBJ1-2; TRBD1 is a possible D gene (5 bases). This CDR3 has 13 amino acids. V lost 5 bases to trimming and J lost 8 bases, with 15 bases between them. The germline CDR1 and CDR2 sequences are KGHSH and LQKENI. The CDR3 loop is CASSYDSPHGYTF. The CDR3 nucleotides read TGTGCCAGCTCATACGACAGCCCCCACGGCTACACCTTC.

The V gene is TRBV7-9, the J gene TRBJ2-1; perhaps TRBD2 as D (6 bases). The germline gives CDR1 SEHNR, CDR2 FQNEAQ (reference sequence). Between the trimmed V and J ends, which lost 1 base and 9 bases, there was a span of 16 bases. The CDR3 is 15 amino acids. The DNA for the CDR3 is TGTGCCAGCAGCTTAGGGCCCTCCGGAGGGTTTGAGCAGTTCTTC. Translating gives CASSLGPSGGFEQFF. The full variable domain, in which reference TRBV7-9 and TRBJ2-1 provide the parts outside the CDR3, is DTGVSQNPRHKITKRGQNVTFRCDPISEHNRLYWYRQTLGQGPEFLTYFQNEAQLEKSRLLSDRFSAERPKGSFSTLEIQRTEQGDSAMYLCASSLGPSGGFEQFFGPGTRLTVL.

The chain uses TRBV11-2 and TRBJ2-7; TRBD1 aligns across 8 bases. V lost 1 base, J lost 8 bases, and 10 bases stayed unmatched. The CDR3 sequence is 15 residues long. The V gene's germline CDR1 is SGHAT and CDR2 FQNNGV. CDR3 protein: CASSLVPPGQGKQYF. In DNA, the CDR3 is TGTGCCAGCAGCTTAGTGCCCCCAGGACAGGGCAAGCAGTACTTC.

This sequence joins TRBV28 and TRBJ2-7; the match to TRBD2 covers 8 bases. Per germline, CDR1 MDHEN and CDR2 SYDVKM. The CDR3 sequence is 15 residues long. Trimming took 5 bases from V and 0 from J; bases not matched to a gene: 6. CDR3 DNA: TGTGCCAGCAGTGCCTCCGGGACTAGCTCCTACGAGCAGTACTTC. Protein sequence: CASSASGTSSYEQYF.

The chain combines TRBV28 with TRBJ2-5, with a possible D match to TRBD2 (5 bases). Germline CDR1 and CDR2: MDHEN and SYDVKM. CDR3 length: 12 residues. Trimming pared 8 bases from V and 3 bases from J, leaving 10 bases between. The CDR3 DNA reads TGTGCCAGCCTAGCCCCGAAAGAGACCCAGTACTTC. Translating gives CASLAPKETQYF.

The chain links TRBV14 to TRBJ2-3; 12 bases map to TRBD1. The CDR3 totals 18 residues. Germline CDR1 reads SGHDN; CDR2 reads FVKESK. V lost 3 bases to trimming and J lost 5 bases; unmatched junction nucleotides: 12. The CDR3, as DNA: TGTGCCAGCAGCCACGGGACAGGGGGCGCATTAATCCTAGATACGCAGTATTTT. Residues: CASSHGTGGALILDTQYF.

This chain uses TRBV9 with TRBJ2-3, with TRBD2 matching over 7 bases. Per germline, CDR1 SGDLS and CDR2 YYNGEE. The J segment lost 0 bases and the V segment lost 7 bases, leaving 8 bases of the junction unmatched. The CDR3 is made up of 15 amino acids. CDR3 DNA: TGTGCCAGCTCCCCAGCGGGGCGGAGCACAGATACGCAGTATTTT. Its protein is CASSPAGRSTDTQYF.

This clone has a single count. The rearrangement links TRBV29-1 to TRBJ1-2, with 9 bases fitting TRBD1. With 1 base clipped from V and 1 base from J, the junction kept 1 base outside the gene matches. This CDR3 has 14 residues. Germline V gene lookup returns CDR1 SQVTM and CDR2 ANQGSEA. As DNA, the CDR3 is TGCAGCGTTGAAGGGACAGGGGATAACTATGGCTACACCTTC. This sequence encodes CSVEGTGDNYGYTF.

The chain links TRBV19 to TRBJ2-1, with D possibly TRBD1 on 6 matching bases. V lost 7 bases to trimming and J lost 6 bases, with 19 bases between them. The CDR3 is made up of 15 amino acids. Germline V CDR1 and CDR2: LNHDA, SQIVND (reference sequence). The CDR3 here is CASTPHRDAPNEQFF. In DNA form, the CDR3 reads TGTGCCAGTACCCCCCACAGGGATGCCCCCAATGAGCAGTTCTTC.

This clone was recorded once. The V and J genes are TRBV18 and TRBJ2-7; no reliable D call. V was shortened by 0 bases and J by 4 bases, with 10 bases between the two germline ends. This CDR3 has 14 amino acids. The germline V gene has CDR1 KGHSH and CDR2 LQKENI. CDR3 loop: CASSPPAPPYEQYF. The CDR3, as DNA: TGTGCCAGCTCACCACCTGCGCCTCCGTACGAGCAGTACTTC.

The chain is built from TRBV5-6 and TRBJ2-3; the D gene is possibly TRBD2 (6 bases). This CDR3 region has 17 residues. V lost 3 bases, J lost 2 bases, and 19 bases lay in between. Per the germline V gene, CDR1 is SGHDT and CDR2 is YYEEEE. CDR3 coding DNA: TGTGCCAGCAGCTGGGGGGTGGCCACACTCACCACAGATACGCAGTATTTT. Its protein is CASSWGVATLTTDTQYF.

The CDR3 reads CASSYRTVMNTEAFF. CDR3 bases: TGTGCCAGCAGTTACCGGACAGTGATGAACACTGAAGCTTTCTTT. The chain joins TRBV6-5 to TRBJ1-1; TRBD1 is a possible D gene (6 bases). In germline, CDR1 is MNHEY, CDR2 SVGAGI. V lost 2 bases to trimming and J lost 0 bases, with 10 bases between them. This CDR3 contains 15 residues.

The chain couples TRBV7-9 to TRBJ2-4, with D tentatively TRBD2 (5 bases). The V gene's germline CDR1 is SEHNR and CDR2 FQNEAQ (reference sequence). Trimming took 10 bases from V and 2 from J, leaving 12 bases between them. This CDR3 contains 13 residues. CDR3 loop: CATGAVSKNIQYF. The CDR3 DNA reads as TGTGCCACCGGAGCGGTCTCCAAAAACATTCAGTACTTC.

This chain connects TRBV28 to TRBJ1-5; D call uncertain. The CDR3 is 12 residues long. The V end was cut by 5 bases, the J end by 9 bases, with 11 bases between. CDR1 and CDR2 (germline): MDHEN, SYDVKM. The CDR3 here is CASSPIVGPQHF. The CDR3 region has the DNA TGTGCCAGCAGTCCTATCGTTGGGCCCCAGCATTTT.

In nucleotides, the CDR3 is TGTGCCAGCAGCCCGGGAGGGAGGACCTCCTACAATGAGCAGTTCTTC. Residues: CASSPGGRTSYNEQFF. The chain uses TRBV7-2 and TRBJ2-1; 8 bases line up with TRBD2. The germline V gene has CDR1 SGHTA and CDR2 FQGNSA. There are 16 residues in the CDR3. V was pared by 5 bases and J by 0 bases, with 6 bases of the junction left unmatched.